These 21 T cell receptor beta chains share one sample of origin, sequenced in a study of vaccination effects on CD4 cells after COVID-19. Scientists isolated CD4+ T cells after an approximately 11-day culture period ended. Participants were vaccinated with two doses of either the BNT162b2 or mRNA-1273 vaccine. For these TCRs, the target antigens are not known. Using immunoSEQ multiplex PCR, the repertoire was profiled, and TCRdb retains in-frame clones only, with some absent. The table shows 40,000 to 45,000 clones, with 65% to 75% occurring only once. This specimen consisted of CD4+ T cells from PBMCs cultured without peptide, obtained after COVID-19 vaccination. These receptor sequences come from a human donor who received a COVID-19 vaccine.

This clone has just a few counts. The chain links TRBV4-2 to TRBJ1-1; D is ambiguous. Between the trimmed V and J ends, which lost 0 bases and 5 bases, there was a span of 10 bases. The CDR3 runs 14 residues. Germline V CDR1 and CDR2: LGHNA, YNFKEQ. CDR3 bases: TGTGCCAGCAGCCAAGATCGAGCGGGGACTGAAGCTTTCTTT. Its translation is CASSQDRAGTEAFF.

This chain connects TRBV5-6 to TRBJ2-6; a weak D match, TRBD1 (5 bases). The CDR3 is 15 amino acids. V lost 5 bases and J 1 base, leaving 10 bases between the germline ends. The V gene's germline CDR1 is SGHDT and CDR2 YYEEEE. CDR3 residues: CASRAGFSGANVLTF. CDR3 bases: TGTGCCAGCAGAGCAGGGTTTTCTGGGGCCAACGTCCTGACTTTC. Complete variable domain (other parts from reference TRBV5-6 and TRBJ2-6): DAGVTQSPTHLIKTRGQQVTLRCSPKSGHDTVSWYQQALGQGPQFIFQYYEEEERQRGNFPDRFSGHQFPNYSSELNVNALLLGDSALYLCASRAGFSGANVLTFGAGSRLTVL.

As for this clone: Other DNA sequences within the sample encode an identical CDR3. This rearrangement joins TRBV12-3 or TRBV12-4 to TRBJ1-2; no definite D call. CDR3 size: 13 residues. V lost 6 bases, J lost 2 bases, and 10 bases lay in between. The DNA for the CDR3 is TGTGCCAGCAGCCTGCAGTCCAACTATGGCTACACCTTC. Its translation: CASSLQSNYGYTF.

The chain uses TRBV5-1 and TRBJ2-5; 13 nucleotides line up with TRBD2. The germline V gene encodes CDR1 SGHRS and CDR2 YFSETQ. This CDR3 region has 15 residues. Trimming removed 2 bases from V and 4 bases from J; junction bases left unmatched: 2. CDR3 protein: CASSLLAGGGETQYF. The CDR3 coding sequence is TGCGCCAGCAGCTTACTAGCGGGAGGGGGAGAGACCCAGTACTTC.

The V and J genes are TRBV19 and TRBJ2-3, with unresolved D. Trimming took off 6 bases at V and 1 base at J, with 8 bases between the two ends. The CDR3 extends over 13 amino acids. From germline, CDR1 is LNHDA and CDR2 SQIVND (reference sequence). CDR3 region: CASRLSGTDTQYF. The CDR3 bases are TGTGCCAGTAGACTGTCGGGCACAGATACGCAGTATTTT.

This chain links TRBV11-2 with TRBJ2-1, with a tentative D call TRBD1 (5 bases). Germline CDR1 reads SGHAT; CDR2 reads FQNNGV. The germline V and J ends were trimmed by 4 bases and 4 bases, with 20 bases remaining between them. The CDR3 runs to 17 residues. CDR3: CASSSLLRRQTYNEQFF. CDR3 coding DNA: TGTGCCAGCAGCTCCCTATTACGCCGACAGACTTACAATGAGCAGTTCTTC.

This clone has more than one count but fewer than ten. The CDR3 is CASSYSTGDYGYTF. The CDR3 coding sequence is TGTGCCAGCAGTTACTCGACAGGGGATTATGGCTACACCTTC. The chain carries TRBV6-6 and TRBJ1-2, with 8 positions matching TRBD1. Germline CDR1 reads MNHNY; CDR2 reads SVGAGI (reference sequence). V gave up 0 bases and J gave up 5 bases; unmatched junction bases: 2. The CDR3 has 14 residues.

The gene calls are TRBV7-8 and TRBJ2-2; a weak D match, TRBD2 (6 bases). CDR1 is SGHVS, CDR2 FQNEAQ, per germline. Trimming shortened V by 2 bases and J by 6 bases, and 16 bases separated the two germline ends. The CDR3 sequence is 16 residues long. The CDR3 here is CASSLTNLGTSGELFF. In DNA form, the CDR3 reads TGTGCCAGCAGCTTAACCAACTTGGGGACTTCCGGGGAGCTGTTTTTT.

CDR3 residues: CASSFSPLYPYEQYF. The DNA of the CDR3 is TGTGCCAGCAGCTTTTCCCCGCTTTATCCCTACGAGCAGTACTTC. The rearrangement uses TRBV7-8 and TRBJ2-7; D gene unclear. CDR1 and CDR2 from the germline V gene are SGHVS and FQNEAQ. V was trimmed by 3 bases and J by 2 bases, leaving 14 bases between them. The CDR3 is made up of 15 amino acids.

The chain has TRBV24-1 and TRBJ1-2, with D hard to call. Trimming removed 8 bases from V and 0 bases from J, with 9 bases in between. Germline CDR1 is KGHDR and CDR2 is SFDVKD. This CDR3 has 13 amino acids. The CDR3 sequence is CATKESPNYGYTF. CDR3 DNA: TGTGCCACCAAGGAAAGCCCTAACTATGGCTACACCTTC.

The rearrangement links TRBV20-1 to TRBJ2-4; TRBD2 agrees at 12 bases. Germline CDR1 and CDR2: DFQATT and SNEGSKA (reference sequence). With 3 bases clipped from V and 0 bases from J, the junction kept 9 bases outside the gene matches. The length of the CDR3 is 18 residues. In nucleotides, the CDR3 is TGCAGTGCTAGTAGGTCTAGCGGGGGGGGATTAGCCAAAAACATTCAGTACTTC. Amino acids: CSASRSSGGGLAKNIQYF.

In its sample, this clone was seen a few times. This chain joins TRBV19 and TRBJ1-4; 9 nucleotides line up with TRBD1. CDR1 LNHDA and CDR2 SQIVND come from the germline V gene (reference sequence). J lost 8 bases, V lost 10 bases, and 8 bases had no gene match. This CDR3 contains 13 residues. CDR3 in DNA: TGTGCCACCAACAGGGGGCTTAACGAAAAACTGTTTTTT. This translates into CATNRGLNEKLFF.

This chain connects TRBV5-1 to TRBJ1-4; possible D gene TRBD1, 6 bases. CDR3 length equals 15 residues. Per germline, CDR1 SGHRS and CDR2 YFSETQ. Trimming cost V 4 bases and J 7 bases, with 17 bases left between them. In nucleotides, the CDR3 is TGCGCCAGCAGCGGGGGGGGCAGGGAAGGTGAAAAACTGTTTTTT. Protein product: CASSGGGREGEKLFF.

The chain carries TRBV27 and TRBJ1-2; 7 bases are shared with TRBD1. CDR1 is MNHEY and CDR2 is SMNVEV in the germline V gene (reference sequence). The CDR3 runs to 18 residues. V trimming: 5 bases; J trimming: 8 bases; junction bases outside the gene matches: 23. This CDR3 reads CASSLARMRMTGQNGYTF. The CDR3, as DNA: TGTGCCAGCAGTCTAGCCCGCATGCGCATGACAGGGCAGAACGGCTACACCTTC.

The CDR3 nucleotides read TGTGCCAGCAGTCCCCCGGGCAGCGGGGGCTCTAGCACAGATACGCAGTATTTT. Translation: CASSPPGSGGSSTDTQYF. The chain combines TRBV6-6 with TRBJ2-3; 8 bases match TRBD2. The J segment lost 0 bases and the V segment lost 5 bases, leaving 13 bases of the junction unmatched. Germline loops: CDR1 MNHNY, CDR2 SVGAGI (reference sequence). This CDR3 region has 18 residues.

V is TRBV7-9 and J is TRBJ1-4; D not certain. The CDR3 runs 11 residues. Germline V gives CDR1 SEHNR, CDR2 FQNEAQ (reference sequence). Trimming removed 5 bases at V and 7 bases at J, with 5 bases between. CDR3 region: CASSRSEKLFF. The CDR3 DNA follows: TGTGCCAGCAGCCGGTCTGAAAAACTGTTTTTT.

The chain is built from TRBV6-2 or TRBV6-3 and TRBJ2-7; 13 bases are a match to TRBD2. Germline CDR1 reads MNHEY; CDR2 reads SVGEGT. The CDR3 totals 15 residues. The J segment lost 2 bases and the V segment lost 3 bases, leaving 1 base of the junction unmatched. The CDR3 bases are TGTGCCAGCAGTTATGGGACTAGCGGGACCTACGAGCAGTACTTC. Translating it yields CASSYGTSGTYEQYF.

The gene calls are TRBV25-1 and TRBJ1-2; 7 nucleotides align to TRBD1. Per the germline V gene, CDR1 is MGHDK and CDR2 is SYGVNS. This CDR3 region has 14 residues. Trimming took 2 bases from V and 5 from J; bases not matched to a gene: 5. CDR3 protein: CASSEVGQRYGYTF. The CDR3 nucleotides read TGTGCCAGCAGTGAAGTGGGACAGAGATATGGCTACACCTTC.

This chain joins TRBV11-3 and TRBJ2-1; 9 bases are shared with TRBD1. V dropped 5 bases and J dropped 1; count of bases not matched to a gene: 3. The CDR3 contains 15 residues. Germline CDR1 is SGHNT and CDR2 is YENEEA. For the CDR3, the DNA is TGTGCCAGCAGCCCAGGGACAGGGTCCTACAATGAGCAGTTCTTC. This encodes CASSPGTGSYNEQFF.

In this sample, this clone turned up a few times. The chain combines TRBV7-6 with TRBJ2-1, with 11 bases that match TRBD2. J was trimmed by 6 bases and V by 5 bases; bases with no gene match: 12. This CDR3 contains 17 residues. CDR1 and CDR2 (germline): SGHVS, FNYEAQ. CDR3 amino acids: CASSPYETSGSRNEQFF. CDR3 nucleotides: TGTGCCAGCAGCCCATACGAAACTAGCGGGAGTCGCAATGAGCAGTTCTTC.

This chain uses TRBV18 with TRBJ1-6; 7 bases agree with TRBD1. Germline V gene sequence: CDR1 KGHSH, CDR2 LQKENI. After removal of 6 bases from V and 8 bases from J, the junction contained 7 bases not matched to a gene. The CDR3 sequence is 14 residues long. The CDR3 loop is CASSYSDRDSPLHF. DNA of the CDR3: TGTGCCAGCTCCTACTCCGACAGGGATTCACCCCTCCACTTT.